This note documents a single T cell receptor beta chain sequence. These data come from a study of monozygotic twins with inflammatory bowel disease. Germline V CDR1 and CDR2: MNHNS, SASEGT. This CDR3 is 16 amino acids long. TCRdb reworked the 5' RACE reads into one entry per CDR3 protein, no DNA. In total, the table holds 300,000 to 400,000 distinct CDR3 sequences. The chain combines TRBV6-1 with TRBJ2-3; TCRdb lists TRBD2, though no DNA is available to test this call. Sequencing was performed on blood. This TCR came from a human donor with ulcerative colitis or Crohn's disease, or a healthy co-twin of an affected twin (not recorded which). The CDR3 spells CARSPAGGQSTDTQYF.